The 21 T cell receptor beta chains listed next were all sequenced from one sample in a study of graft-versus-host responses after intestinal transplantation. Processing released intraepithelial and lamina propria lymphocytes from the graft tissue. Only in-frame clones appear in the TCRdb table, and some are missing; sequencing was by immunoSEQ multiplex PCR. The sample holds fewer than 20,000 clones, 80% seen once. This material consisted of ileum tissue, taken roughly 100 days after intestinal transplant. The receptors derive from a human patient who received an intestinal transplant, so some T cells may come from the graft donor.

DNA of the CDR3: TGTGCCAGCGGGTTGGGGGGACTAGCGGGAGTAAAAGAGACCCAGTACTTC. Its translation: CASGLGGLAGVKETQYF. The gene calls are TRBV27 and TRBJ2-5; the match to TRBD2 covers 14 bases. J gave up 3 bases and V 8 bases, and 11 bases lay outside the gene matches. The CDR3 is made up of 17 amino acids. The V gene's germline CDR1 is MNHEY and CDR2 SMNVEV (reference sequence).

This clone has only one observation. The chain joins TRBV5-1 to TRBJ2-1, with 10 positions matching TRBD2. J lost 1 base, V lost 2 bases, and 15 bases had no gene match. The CDR3 runs 20 residues. Per the germline V gene, CDR1 is SGHRS and CDR2 is YFSETQ. The CDR3 spells CASSFFIAGGMFWSYNEQFF. The CDR3 nucleotides are TGCGCCAGCAGCTTTTTTATAGCGGGAGGCATGTTTTGGTCCTACAATGAGCAGTTCTTC.

The chain has TRBV9 and TRBJ2-3; 8 bases match TRBD2. CDR1 is SGDLS, CDR2 YYNGEE, per germline. Trimming removed 7 bases from V and 5 bases from J; junction bases left unmatched: 6. The CDR3 totals 13 residues. The CDR3 sequence: CASRAGGKDTQYF. In DNA form, the CDR3 reads TGTGCCAGCCGGGCGGGAGGCAAAGATACGCAGTATTTT.

J is TRBJ2-7 and V is TRBV6-9; D may be TRBD1 (5 bases). The CDR3 extends over 14 amino acids. Germline V gene lookup returns CDR1 MNHGY and CDR2 SVAAGI. V was trimmed by 4 bases and J by 3 bases, leaving 13 bases between them. The CDR3, as DNA: TGTGCCAGCAGTTTCTCGGACAACTACTACGAGCAGTACTTC. Its translation is CASSFSDNYYEQYF.

The chain combines TRBV5-4 with TRBJ2-5, with D possibly matching TRBD2 (6 bases). The CDR3 totals 12 residues. V dropped 2 bases and J dropped 5 bases, with 7 bases sitting between them. In germline, CDR1 is SGHNT, CDR2 YYREEE (reference sequence). DNA for the CDR3: TGTGCCAGCAGCTTAACTAGCGAGACCCAGTACTTC. Translating gives CASSLTSETQYF.

This clone was recorded once. This chain links TRBV4-2 with TRBJ2-5, with 16 bases identical to TRBD2. With the DNA end fitting TRBJ2-7 better, the J assignment may be wrong. Germline V gives CDR1 LGHNA, CDR2 YNFKEQ. CDR3 size: 18 residues. The chain's CDR3 is CASSQPGLAGGPGYEQYF. CDR3 DNA: TGTGCCAGCAGCCAACCGGGACTAGCGGGAGGGCCAGGATACGAGCAGTACTTC.

This clone occurred a few times. This rearrangement joins TRBV5-7 to TRBJ2-5, with 10 positions matching TRBD2. TRBV5-7 is recorded as an ORF, its role being uncertain. The ends lost 1 base at V and 4 bases at J; junction bases unmatched: 1. CDR3 length equals 14 residues. The DNA for the CDR3 is TGTGCCAGCAGCTTGAGACTAGCGGGAGAGACCCAGTACTTC. It codes for CASSLRLAGETQYF.

This clone has more than one count but fewer than ten. The J gene is TRBJ1-2, the V gene TRBV10-3; D is undetermined. This CDR3 contains 15 residues. Germline V lookup: CDR1 ENHRY, CDR2 SYGVKD. Trimming removed 0 bases from V and 3 bases from J, with 11 bases in between. DNA for the CDR3: TGTGCCATCAGTGAGTCGGAGGAGGCGGACTATGGCTACACCTTC. Residues: CAISESEEADYGYTF.

V is TRBV28 and J is TRBJ1-5, with 10 bases aligning to TRBD1. With V trimmed by 4 bases and J by 4 bases, 1 base remained unmatched. Germline CDR1 is MDHEN and CDR2 is SYDVKM. The CDR3 has 14 amino acids. The CDR3 coding sequence is TGTGCCAGCAGTTCGGGACAGGGGAATCAGCCCCAGCATTTT. Its translation: CASSSGQGNQPQHF.

J is TRBJ1-2 and V is TRBV25-1; a possible D gene is TRBD1 (6 bases). CDR3 length: 13 residues. V lost 4 bases and J 6 bases, leaving 12 bases between the germline ends. Germline assignment: CDR1 MGHDK and CDR2 SYGVNS. CDR3 bases: TGTGCCAGCAGTGCCCGGGACAAGCATGGCTACACCTTC. Translating it yields CASSARDKHGYTF.

This clone is a singleton in its sample. V usage is TRBV30 and J usage is TRBJ1-1, with TRBD1 matching over 7 bases. The V segment lost 0 bases and the J segment 4 bases; nucleotides outside the gene matches: 8. The CDR3 spans 15 residues. Germline values: CDR1 GTSNPN, CDR2 SVGIG (reference sequence). In DNA form, the CDR3 reads TGTGCCTGGAGTGTACTCGTGGCAGGGGGCACTGAAGCTTTCTTT. It yields the protein CAWSVLVAGGTEAFF.

The CDR3, as DNA: TGTGCCAGCACCCCCACCTCCCATAGCAATCAGCCCCAGCATTTT. This translates into CASTPTSHSNQPQHF. The V gene is TRBV28, the J gene TRBJ1-5; D gene unclear. V gave up 7 bases and J gave up 0 bases, with 13 bases separating them. Germline V gene lookup returns CDR1 MDHEN and CDR2 SYDVKM. The length of the CDR3 is 15 residues. Filled out from reference TRBV28 and TRBJ1-5, the complete variable domain reads DVKVTQSSRYLVKRTGEKVFLECVQDMDHENMFWYRQDPGLGLRLIYFSYDVKMKEKGDIPEGYSVSREKKERFSLILESASTNQTSMYLCASTPTSHSNQPQHFGDGTRLSIL.

This clone was found once. The rearrangement joins TRBV2 to TRBJ2-1; TRBD1 aligns across 9 bases. Trimming at V came to 4 bases and at J to 4 bases, leaving 8 bases not matched to a gene. Germline V gene lookup returns CDR1 SNHLY and CDR2 FYNNEI. The CDR3 sequence is 16 residues long. The CDR3, as DNA: TGTGCCAGCAGTGGCCGCTGGACAGGGGTTTACAATGAGCAGTTCTTC. The encoded protein is CASSGRWTGVYNEQFF.

The CDR3 loop is CASSSSRVMNTEAFF. DNA for the CDR3: TGTGCCAGCAGCTCCTCGAGGGTGATGAACACTGAAGCTTTCTTT. This chain uses TRBV7-3 with TRBJ1-1; no definite D call. This CDR3 spans 15 amino acids. CDR1 and CDR2 (germline): SGHTA, FQGTGA. Trimming left V 4 bases short and J 0 bases short, with 12 bases between. Based on the CDR3 plus reference TRBV7-3 and TRBJ1-1, the full variable domain is GAGVSQTPSNKVTEKGKYVELRCDPISGHTALYWYRQSLGQGPEFLIYFQGTGAADDSGLPNDRFFAVRPEGSVSTLKIQRTERGDSAVYLCASSSSRVMNTEAFFGQGTRLTVV.

V is TRBV29-1 and J is TRBJ2-2, with D uncertain. Trimming removed 4 bases at V and 8 bases at J, with 8 bases between. The CDR3 consists of 11 residues. Per germline, CDR1 SQVTM and CDR2 ANQGSEA. The CDR3 DNA reads as TGCAGCGTTGTTTGGGTTGGGGAGCTGTTTTTT. It is translated as CSVVWVGELFF.

V is TRBV5-6 and J is TRBJ1-5; 9 nucleotides line up with TRBD1. The CDR3 has 17 amino acids. V lost 0 bases, J lost 2 bases, and 6 bases stayed unmatched. Germline lookup yields CDR1 SGHDT and CDR2 YYEEEE. The CDR3 region is CASSLADRGAGNQPQHF. The CDR3 DNA reads TGTGCCAGCAGCTTGGCGGACAGGGGAGCGGGCAATCAGCCCCAGCATTTT.

This clone was picked up a small number of times. The V and J genes are TRBV7-7 and TRBJ1-1; D unclear. CDR3 size: 13 residues. V was shortened by 3 bases and J by 8 bases, with 13 bases between the two germline ends. The germline gives CDR1 SSHAT, CDR2 FNYEAQ (reference sequence). The CDR3 here is CASSFGPQTEAFF. The CDR3 nucleotides read TGTGCCAGCAGCTTTGGGCCGCAGACAGAAGCTTTCTTT.

This chain joins TRBV28 and TRBJ2-5, with a weak D call TRBD1 (5 bases). Trimming took 1 base from V and 3 from J, leaving 9 bases between them. The CDR3 loop spans 14 amino acids. Germline-derived CDR1 and CDR2 are MDHEN and SYDVKM. The CDR3 nucleotides read TGTGCCAGCAGTTTATTTGTCAGGGAAGAGACCCAGTACTTC. As protein: CASSLFVREETQYF.

J is TRBJ1-2 and V is TRBV6-1; D possibly corresponds to TRBD1 (6 bases). Germline V lookup: CDR1 MNHNS, CDR2 SASEGT. The germline V and J ends were trimmed by 10 bases and 3 bases, with 18 bases remaining between them. The CDR3 sequence is 14 residues long. This CDR3 reads CATRVSGVDYGYTF. The CDR3 region has the DNA TGTGCCACCCGGGTGTCAGGGGTGGACTATGGCTACACCTTC.

The V and J genes are TRBV13 and TRBJ1-2, with D possibly TRBD1 on 6 matching bases. Germline lookup yields CDR1 PRHDT and CDR2 FYEKMQ (reference sequence). This CDR3 has 15 residues. The V end was cut by 2 bases, the J end by 6 bases, with 16 bases between. The DNA of the CDR3 is TGTGCCAGCAGCTTAACTTGGGGGCGGACCGATGGCTACACCTTC. Translating it yields CASSLTWGRTDGYTF.

This clone was observed a handful of times. The CDR3 DNA sequence: TGTGCCAGCAGCCCCAGGATGTGCGGCTACACCTTC. Its protein product is CASSPRMCGYTF. The V call is TRBV7-3, the J call TRBJ1-2; no clear D gene. The CDR3 has 12 residues. V lost 5 bases, J lost 8 bases, and 12 bases lay in between. Germline CDR1 SGHTA, CDR2 FQGTGA.